This TCR beta chain emerged from a study of cytotoxic CD8 clonotypes in ibrutinib-treated CLL. TCRdb keeps only in-frame clones here, not all; method: immunoSEQ multiplex PCR. This sample carries approximately 26,000 clones, 75% to 85% of them seen once, and the ten largest clones take over 6.5%. Germline V CDR1 and CDR2: SGHTS, YDEGEE. V was pared by 0 bases and J by 2 bases, with 9 bases between. The length of the CDR3 is 15 residues. The sample in question was PBMCs, obtained after 24 months of ibrutinib treatment. The clonotype was recovered from a human donor with chronic lymphocytic leukemia. V is TRBV5-8 and J is TRBJ1-3; no reliable D call. CDR3 amino acids: CASSLGQEAGNTIYF. As DNA, the CDR3 is TGTGCCAGCAGCTTGGGTCAGGAGGCTGGAAACACCATATATTTT.